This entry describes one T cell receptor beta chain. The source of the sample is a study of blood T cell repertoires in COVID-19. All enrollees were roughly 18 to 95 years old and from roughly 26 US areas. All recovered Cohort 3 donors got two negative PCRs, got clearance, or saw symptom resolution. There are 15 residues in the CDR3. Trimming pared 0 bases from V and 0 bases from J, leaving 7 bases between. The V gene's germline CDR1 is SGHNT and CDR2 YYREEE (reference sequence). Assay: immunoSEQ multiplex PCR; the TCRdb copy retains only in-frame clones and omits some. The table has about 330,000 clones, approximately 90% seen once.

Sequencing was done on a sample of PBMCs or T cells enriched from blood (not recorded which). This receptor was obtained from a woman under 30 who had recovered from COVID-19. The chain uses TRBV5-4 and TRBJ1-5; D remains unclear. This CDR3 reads CASSLDQDSNQPQHF. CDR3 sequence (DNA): TGTGCCAGCAGCTTGGACCAGGATAGCAATCAGCCCCAGCATTTT.